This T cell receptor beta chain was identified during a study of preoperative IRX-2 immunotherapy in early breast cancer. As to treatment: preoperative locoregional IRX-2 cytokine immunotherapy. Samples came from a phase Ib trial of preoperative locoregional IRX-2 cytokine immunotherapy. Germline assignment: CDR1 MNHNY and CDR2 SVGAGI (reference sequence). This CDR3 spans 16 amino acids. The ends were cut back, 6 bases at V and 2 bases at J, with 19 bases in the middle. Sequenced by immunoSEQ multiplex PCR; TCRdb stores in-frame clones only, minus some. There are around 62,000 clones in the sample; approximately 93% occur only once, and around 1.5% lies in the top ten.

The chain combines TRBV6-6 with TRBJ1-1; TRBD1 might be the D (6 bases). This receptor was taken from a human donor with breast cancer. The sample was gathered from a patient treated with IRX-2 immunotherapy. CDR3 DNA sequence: TGTGCCAGCAGCTCTACCTACGACAGGCCAAACACTGAAGCTTTCTTT. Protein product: CASSSTYDRPNTEAFF.